These 7 T cell receptor beta chains were sequenced from one sample in a study of blood T cells in healthy people across ages. A second PCR of roughly 7 to 11 cycles used a sample-barcoded 5' primer and a J-beta primer mix. TCRdb passed the 5' RACE reads through MiXCR, listing each CDR3 protein once. The data show about 1.4 million distinct CDR3 sequences, 59% seen once. Material for sequencing was blood. The receptors shown here come from a man younger than 35 in good health.

The chain recombines TRBV7-2 with TRBJ2-7; D gene unclear. The germline gives CDR1 SGHTA, CDR2 FQGNSA. The V and J ends lost 5 bases and 1 base respectively, with 9 bases between them. The CDR3 consists of 13 residues. The CDR3 protein is CASSPLASYEQYF. The DNA of the CDR3 is TGTGCCAGCAGCCCACTCGCGTCCTACGAGCAGTACTTC. Looking up the rest from reference TRBV7-2 and TRBJ2-7 gives the full variable domain: GAGVSQSPSNKVTEKGKDVELRCDPISGHTALYWYRQSLGQGLEFLIYFQGNSAPDKSGLPSDRFSAERTGGSVSTLTIQRTQQEDSAVYLCASSPLASYEQYFGPGTRLTVT.

This clonotype showed up just a few times. The chain joins TRBV12-3 or TRBV12-4 to TRBJ2-1; D gene uncertain. CDR3 size: 13 residues. Trimming left V 5 bases short and J 4 bases short, with 9 bases between. Here the CDR3 reads CASSPRQYNEQFF. The CDR3 region has the DNA TGTGCCAGCAGTCCCCGTCAGTACAATGAGCAGTTCTTC.

The genes are TRBV12-3 or TRBV12-4 and TRBJ2-5, with no clear D. The J call is uncertain, as TRBJ2-7 better fits the DNA end. The CDR3 is made up of 12 amino acids. Here the CDR3 reads CASQQSYYEQYF. In DNA, the CDR3 is TGTGCCAGCCAGCAGTCGTACTACGAGCAGTACTTC.

The chain couples TRBV5-1 to TRBJ1-1; D not resolved. There are 14 residues in the CDR3. V was trimmed by 6 bases and J by 4 bases, leaving 16 bases between them. From germline, CDR1 is SGHRS and CDR2 YFSETQ. The chain's CDR3 is CASIGEGAGTEAFF. The DNA for the CDR3 is TGCGCCAGCATTGGGGAGGGTGCGGGCACTGAAGCTTTCTTT.

The rearrangement uses TRBV6-5 and TRBJ1-2; 9 nucleotides match TRBD1. The trim removed 2 bases at V and 8 bases at J, leaving 9 bases unmatched. Germline CDR1 is MNHEY and CDR2 is SVGAGI. The CDR3 length is 15 residues. As DNA, the CDR3 is TGTGCCAGCAGTTACACACTACAGGGGGCAGAGGGCTACACCTTC. This translates into CASSYTLQGAEGYTF.

The V and J genes are TRBV3-1 and TRBJ2-3; the D is unclear. Germline values: CDR1 LGHDT, CDR2 YNNKEL (reference sequence). The CDR3 is 13 amino acids. V gave up 2 bases and J gave up 6 bases, with 9 bases separating them. The CDR3 reads CASSQSRSDTQYF. CDR3 coding DNA: TGTGCCAGCAGCCAATCACGATCGGATACGCAGTATTTT.

In this sample, this clonotype turned up a few times. The CDR3 loop is CSAPSQDYSNQPQHF. The DNA for the CDR3 is TGCAGTGCCCCGAGTCAGGATTATAGCAATCAGCCCCAGCATTTT. The gene calls are TRBV20-1 and TRBJ1-5; D is undetermined. The CDR3 runs to 15 residues. Germline CDR1 DFQATT, CDR2 SNEGSKA (reference sequence). The V end lost 6 bases, the J end lost 0 bases, and 15 bases lay between the germline ends.